The 11 T cell receptor beta chains given below trace back to one sample, sequenced in a study of shared clonotypes between healthy human individuals. Libraries were prepared by immunoSEQ multiplex PCR; TCRdb keeps only in-frame clonotypes and omits some of them. The sample consists of about 2.1 million clones, roughly 91% of them appearing once. The naive CD8 population came from CD45RO-negative cells selected for CCR7, without terminally differentiated effector memory CD45RA+ cells. Sequencing used naive CD8+ T cells from PBMCs. These receptors came from a man between 18 and 35 years old in good health. Some clones in this sample may be carry-over from other donors' samples.

The CDR3 DNA sequence: TGTGCCAGCAGCCAGCCCGGGGGTCCTAATGAAAAACTGTTTTTT. Protein product: CASSQPGGPNEKLFF. V and J are TRBV7-9 and TRBJ1-4, with TRBD1 as a possible D gene (5 bases). V was cut by 5 bases and J by 3 bases, with 13 bases left in between. This CDR3 is 15 amino acids long. From germline, CDR1 is SEHNR and CDR2 FQNEAQ (reference sequence).

The chain couples TRBV10-1 to TRBJ2-2; TRBD2 matches 9 bases. The CDR3 consists of 20 residues. Germline V gene lookup returns CDR1 WNHNN and CDR2 SYGVQD (reference sequence). Trimming removed 0 bases from V and 0 bases from J; junction bases left unmatched: 11. The CDR3 sequence is CASSESRRKREATNTGELFF. DNA of the CDR3: TGCGCCAGCAGTGAGTCACGTAGGAAGCGGGAGGCCACGAACACCGGGGAGCTGTTTTTT.

This chain joins TRBV6-6 and TRBJ2-1, with TRBD2 matching 15 bases. Germline CDR1 MNHNY, CDR2 SVGAGI (reference sequence). Losses at the gene ends were 4 bases for V and 11 bases for J; bases not matched to a gene: 9. This CDR3 has 16 amino acids. The DNA of the CDR3 is TGTGCCAGCAGTTCTTACCCGGGACTAGCGGGAGGAAAGCAGTTCTTC. This codes for CASSSYPGLAGGKQFF.

The rearrangement uses TRBV28 and TRBJ2-7, with 9 positions matching TRBD2. The CDR3 contains 16 residues. V was clipped by 5 bases and J by 1 base; unmatched bases: 9. Germline V lookup: CDR1 MDHEN, CDR2 SYDVKM. The CDR3 bases are TGTGCCAGCAGTCCTAGCGGGATAAGGTGGTCCTACGAGCAGTACTTC. Residues: CASSPSGIRWSYEQYF.

The chain is built from TRBV29-1 and TRBJ2-5; D is possibly TRBD1 (5 bases). Trimming left V 7 bases short and J 3 bases short, with 18 bases between. Germline-derived CDR1 and CDR2 are SQVTM and ANQGSEA. This CDR3 region has 14 residues. The CDR3 DNA reads TGCAGCGACGTAGGGGTGGGCAGGAAAGAGACCCAGTACTTC. Translation: CSDVGVGRKETQYF.

The chain links TRBV7-9 to TRBJ2-3, with D perhaps TRBD1 (6 bases). The CDR3 length is 16 residues. CDR1 SEHNR and CDR2 FQNEAQ come from the germline V gene (reference sequence). The V gene lost 3 bases and the J gene lost 0 bases, with 13 bases spanning the gap. CDR3 coding DNA: TGTGCCAGCAGCTTTTCGCTCAGGGGTAGCACAGATACGCAGTATTTT. Its protein product is CASSFSLRGSTDTQYF.

This chain connects TRBV30 to TRBJ1-1, with D maybe TRBD1 (5 bases). The V and J ends lost 5 bases and 8 bases respectively, with 15 bases between them. This CDR3 has 12 residues. Germline CDR1 and CDR2: GTSNPN and SVGIG (reference sequence). This CDR3 is CAWGGGTPEAFF. The DNA of the CDR3 is TGTGCCTGGGGTGGGGGTACCCCCGAAGCTTTCTTT.

The V call is TRBV5-1, the J call TRBJ2-7; a possible D gene is TRBD1 (5 bases). Germline CDR1 SGHRS, CDR2 YFSETQ. The CDR3 is 11 residues long. Trimming pared 6 bases from V and 4 bases from J, leaving 8 bases between. The chain's CDR3 is CASTDRYEQYF. The CDR3 DNA follows: TGCGCCAGCACCGACAGATACGAGCAGTACTTC.

This clone was recorded a few times. The chain couples TRBV6-1 to TRBJ1-5; TRBD1 is a possible D gene (5 bases). With 5 bases removed from V and 1 base from J, the gap between germline ends came to 12 bases. From germline, CDR1 is MNHNS and CDR2 SASEGT. The CDR3 extends over 15 amino acids. In nucleotides, the CDR3 is TGTGCCAGCAGTCCGGTACGGGGGAGCAATCAGCCCCAGCATTTT. This encodes CASSPVRGSNQPQHF.

The V and J genes are TRBV7-9 and TRBJ2-5; D is possibly TRBD2 (5 bases). This CDR3 comprises 15 residues. Germline V gives CDR1 SEHNR, CDR2 FQNEAQ (reference sequence). Between the trimmed V and J ends, which lost 7 bases and 4 bases, there was a span of 19 bases. The CDR3 sequence is CASMSSNPVAETQYF. Here the CDR3 DNA reads TGTGCCAGCATGTCTAGCAATCCAGTGGCAGAGACCCAGTACTTC. Full variable domain (outside the CDR3, taken from reference TRBV7-9 and TRBJ2-5): DTGVSQNPRHKITKRGQNVTFRCDPISEHNRLYWYRQTLGQGPEFLTYFQNEAQLEKSRLLSDRFSAERPKGSFSTLEIQRTEQGDSAMYLCASMSSNPVAETQYFGPGTRLLVL.

This clone appeared a few times. The chain carries TRBV10-1 and TRBJ2-2; TRBD1 might be the D (5 bases). Trimming took 7 bases from V and 7 from J, leaving 10 bases between them. CDR1 and CDR2 (germline): WNHNN, SYGVQD (reference sequence). The CDR3 is made up of 12 amino acids. The CDR3 loop is CASIQGGGELFF. DNA of the CDR3: TGCGCCAGCATTCAGGGCGGCGGGGAGCTGTTTTTT.